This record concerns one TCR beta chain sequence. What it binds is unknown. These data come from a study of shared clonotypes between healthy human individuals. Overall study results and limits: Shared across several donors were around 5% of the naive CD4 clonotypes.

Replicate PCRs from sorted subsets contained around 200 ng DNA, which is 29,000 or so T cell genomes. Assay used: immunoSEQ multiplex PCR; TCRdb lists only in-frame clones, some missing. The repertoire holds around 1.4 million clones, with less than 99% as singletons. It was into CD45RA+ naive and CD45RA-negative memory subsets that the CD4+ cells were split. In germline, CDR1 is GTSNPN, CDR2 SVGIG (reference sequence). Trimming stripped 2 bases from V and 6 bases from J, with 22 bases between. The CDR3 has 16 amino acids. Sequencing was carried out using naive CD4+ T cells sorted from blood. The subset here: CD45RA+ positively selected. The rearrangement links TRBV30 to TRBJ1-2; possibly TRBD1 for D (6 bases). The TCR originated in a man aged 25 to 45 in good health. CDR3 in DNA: TGTGCCTGGAGTCGTCCAGGGACAACAACGGTGGATGGCTACACCTTC. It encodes CAWSRPGTTTVDGYTF.